This TCR beta chain was documented in a study of blood T cell repertoires in COVID-19 (dated by TCRdb to about 2020). Regarding the complete study: Samples covering the acute and convalescent phases of COVID-19 were provided by collaborators in the United States, Italy and Spain. The material from the prospective study consisted of cDNA or gDNA derived from T cells, B-cell-depleted T cells, or PBMCs. Subjects who had been exposed to COVID-19, were actively infected with it, or had recovered from it provided the deeply sampled blood TCRbeta repertoires that made up the dataset. The repertoires were released in a freely available public database intended as a resource for research on the immune response to SARS-CoV-2. The samples were drawn from two sources: the first 160 participants of the ongoing ImmuneRACE study, and 1,254 subjects contributed by 6 global collaborators. Sample metadata almost always included a de-identified subject ID, COVID-19 status, age in years and sex. Where available, HLA class I and class II types were obtained from metadata supplied by the sample provider rather than from assay-based typing.

CDR1 is given as LGHDT and CDR2 as YNNKEL, both from the germline V gene (reference sequence). V and J are truncated by 5 bases and 5 bases respectively, leaving an intervening sequence of 18 bases. The CDR3 has 15 amino acids, counting the end cysteine and phenylalanine. Kept here is only the CDR3 DNA, which spans 45 bases and is read in frame from base 1. General conclusions and limits of the study: The quantity of clinical and demographic metadata differed by source and by participant and was supplied without curation.

Whole blood was collected in K2EDTA tubes by collaborating institutions according to the institutions' own protocols. For TCRbeta analysis, collaborators shipped samples as frozen whole blood, isolated PBMCs, or DNA extracted from either of those sample types. In its sample, this clone was seen a few times. Its antigen target is currently unknown. Per-base qualities were not stored, and no clone one base away is much larger. TCRbeta CDR3 regions were amplified from genomic DNA by means of the immunoSEQ Assay, a bias-controlled multiplex PCR. In the paper's pipeline: The number of nucleated cells in each sample was estimated by amplification of reference gene primers within the assay. Sequence reads were collapsed and filtered to measure the absolute abundance of every unique TCRbeta CDR3 rearrangement. For each sample, productive Simpson clonality was calculated by taking the square root of Simpson's diversity index across productive rearrangements. TCRdb took over this immuneACCESS table, retaining in-frame rearrangements with V and J assigned. Such tables are incomplete; in checked studies, under half of the missing clones stem from an unresolved V gene, and the remainder is unexplained. V and J calls and clone size come straight from that table; D and trimming were deduced from the DNA. Recorded for this sample are some 380,000 clones; roughly 77% of them occurred a single time. The biggest ten clones account for over 0.95% of the sample.

Sequencing was performed on peripheral blood. This clonotype originated in a human donor with acute or convalescent COVID-19. The donor label of this sample is uncertain. The chain links TRBV3-1 (or the pseudogene TRBV3-2) with TRBJ1-1, with TRBD1 perhaps the D gene, on 6 matching bases. The CDR3 reads as follows: CASSGGQRPKTEAFF. The nucleotides are TGTGCCAGCAGCGGTGGACAGAGACCAAAAACTGAAGCTTTCTTT.